Here is one T cell receptor beta chain with its context. What it binds is unknown. Sequence at one end of the junction differs from germline and may be a read error. Three rounds of nested PCR, following a modified ARM-PCR protocol, produced the TCRbeta library. TCRdb recomputed calls from the multiplex PCR reads with MiXCR, one row per CDR3 protein. Here the sample spans 200,000 to 250,000 distinct CDR3 sequences, about 76% being singletons. This CDR3 comprises 14 residues. Per the germline V gene, CDR1 is MDHEN and CDR2 is SYDVKM. This entry belongs to a study of tumor and adjacent non-tumor tissue in lung cancer. Study-wide background: Patients comprised 12 adenocarcinoma, a couple of squamous cell carcinoma and 1 small cell lung cancer.

The template was RNA from unsorted bulk tissue. Donors were chemotherapy-naive, newly diagnosed lung cancer surgical patients in China, August–late 2014. Study observations and caveats: Tumor TCR diversity, when higher, was linked to shorter survival. TCR diversity was significantly greater in tumor than normal lung tissue.

The J gene is TRBJ2-2, the V gene TRBV28; perhaps TRBD2 as D (5 bases). The sample taken for sequencing was lung tumor tissue. The origin of this receptor is a man aged 60 to 69 with non-small cell lung cancer. CDR3: CASSSPGNTWELFF. The CDR3 DNA reads TGTGCCAGCAGTTCGCCGGGGAACACCTGGGAGCTGTTTTTT.